The 14 T cell receptor beta chains given below trace back to one sample, sequenced in a study of shared clonotypes between healthy human individuals. Profiled with immunoSEQ multiplex PCR; TCRdb holds only in-frame clones, not every one. Among 850,000 to 1,200,000 clones listed, roughly 80% were seen once. Sequenced sample: memory CD4+ T cells sorted from blood. Noted subset: CD45RA-negative fraction. The receptors derive from a man between 18 and 29 years old in good health.

The chain has TRBV2 and TRBJ1-2, with 11 bases identical to TRBD1. J gave up 0 bases and V 5 bases, and 5 bases lay outside the gene matches. Germline V lookup: CDR1 SNHLY, CDR2 FYNNEI. CDR3 length: 16 amino acids. For the CDR3, the DNA is TGTGCCAGCAGTAGGGGACAGGGGGAAGCTAACTATGGCTACACCTTC. Its translation is CASSRGQGEANYGYTF.

This clone has only one observation. The V and J genes are TRBV2 and TRBJ2-2, with D perhaps assigned TRBD1 or TRBD2 (6 bases each). Trimming pared 4 bases from V and 3 bases from J, leaving 12 bases between. This CDR3 has 15 residues. CDR1 and CDR2 from the germline V gene are SNHLY and FYNNEI. The CDR3 DNA reads as TGTGCCAGCAGTGTGGAAAGGGGGGACACCGGGGAGCTGTTTTTT. The encoded protein is CASSVERGDTGELFF.

This clone was recorded many times. The chain joins TRBV4-3 to TRBJ2-3; D assignment may be TRBD1 or TRBD2 (5 bases each). Deletions cut 0 bases from V and 3 bases from J, with 22 bases between. This CDR3 contains 19 residues. Germline CDR1 and CDR2: LGHNA and YSLEER. The CDR3 here is CASSQDVTGPILKTDTQYF. The CDR3 nucleotides are TGCGCCAGCAGCCAAGATGTGACGGGACCCATCCTAAAAACAGATACGCAGTATTTT.

The gene calls are TRBV30 and TRBJ1-2; 7 positions match TRBD1. The V gene's germline CDR1 is GTSNPN and CDR2 SVGIG (reference sequence). The ends lost 0 bases at V and 4 bases at J; junction bases unmatched: 8. The CDR3 has 15 amino acids. DNA of the CDR3: TGTGCCTGGAGTGTACAAGGGGGCGAGGGCTATGGCTACACCTTC. The encoded protein is CAWSVQGGEGYGYTF.

The DNA of the CDR3 is TGTGCCATCAGGGCCACCCAAAACACAGATACGCAGTATTTT. Translating it yields CAIRATQNTDTQYF. The V gene is TRBV10-3, the J gene TRBJ2-3, with D unresolved. The CDR3 is 14 residues long. Deletions cut 6 bases from V and 2 bases from J, with 12 bases between. CDR1 and CDR2 from the germline V gene are ENHRY and SYGVKD.

The chain has TRBV7-2 and TRBJ1-1; D ambiguous. The V gene lost 2 bases and the J gene lost 3 bases, with 10 bases spanning the gap. CDR1 is SGHTA, CDR2 FQGNSA, per germline. The CDR3 is 14 amino acids. CDR3 sequence (DNA): TGTGCCAGCAGCTTACAGAATATGGACACTGAAGCTTTCTTT. This encodes CASSLQNMDTEAFF.

On this clone: Other DNA sequences from this sample encode an identical CDR3 as well. The gene calls are TRBV5-1 and TRBJ2-7; D uncertain. Germline loops: CDR1 SGHRS, CDR2 YFSETQ. This CDR3 contains 13 residues. Deletions cut 0 bases from V and 2 bases from J, with 6 bases between. This chain's CDR3 is CASSLGHPYEQYF. The CDR3 nucleotides read TGCGCCAGCAGCTTGGGACATCCCTACGAGCAGTACTTC.

This clone has just one count. The rearrangement uses TRBV7-2 and TRBJ2-1; D ambiguous. V was trimmed by 5 bases and J by 9 bases, leaving 14 bases between them. Germline V gene lookup returns CDR1 SGHTA and CDR2 FQGNSA. The CDR3 covers 13 residues. The CDR3 here is CASSPAVAGEQFF. The DNA for the CDR3 is TGTGCCAGCAGCCCCGCGGTGGCTGGTGAGCAGTTCTTC. Looking up the rest from reference TRBV7-2 and TRBJ2-1 gives the full variable domain: GAGVSQSPSNKVTEKGKDVELRCDPISGHTALYWYRQSLGQGLEFLIYFQGNSAPDKSGLPSDRFSAERTGGSVSTLTIQRTQQEDSAVYLCASSPAVAGEQFFGPGTRLTVL.

This chain links TRBV19 with TRBJ2-1, with 8 bases matching TRBD2. V dropped 4 bases and J dropped 12; count of bases not matched to a gene: 11. The germline CDR1 and CDR2 sequences are LNHDA and SQIVND (reference sequence). This CDR3 comprises 14 residues. The CDR3 DNA is TGTGCCAGTAGTAAGGGACTAGACGTTCGCGTGCAGTTCTTC. Translated, it gives CASSKGLDVRVQFF.

The chain is built from TRBV2 and TRBJ1-3, with TRBD1 as a possible D gene (6 bases). The CDR3 has 17 residues. V was cut by 6 bases and J by 0 bases, with 18 bases left in between. Germline V gives CDR1 SNHLY, CDR2 FYNNEI. The CDR3 sequence: CASRPNPGQFSGNTIYF. CDR3 coding DNA: TGTGCCAGCAGGCCAAACCCTGGACAGTTCTCTGGAAACACCATATATTTT.

The chain couples TRBV6-5 to TRBJ1-2; D possibly corresponds to TRBD1 (6 bases). Germline CDR1 is MNHEY and CDR2 is SVGAGI. This CDR3 has 15 amino acids. V was cut by 0 bases and J by 4 bases, with 12 bases left in between. The CDR3 spells CASSYSLDSFYGYTF. DNA for the CDR3: TGTGCCAGCAGTTACTCCCTGGACAGCTTCTATGGCTACACCTTC.

The chain employs TRBV7-2 and TRBJ2-7; 9 bases fit TRBD1. The CDR3 is made up of 16 amino acids. V shed 5 bases, J shed 0 bases, and the junction held 8 bases outside the gene matches. Germline V gene data show CDR1 as SGHTA and CDR2 as FQGNSA. This CDR3 is CASSISGTGSSYEQYF. For the CDR3, the DNA is TGTGCCAGCAGCATATCCGGGACAGGGAGCTCCTACGAGCAGTACTTC.

This clone was seen only once. CDR3 sequence: CASSPVWRGGELFF. CDR3 DNA sequence: TGTGCCAGCAGCCCAGTGTGGAGAGGCGGGGAGCTGTTTTTT. The J gene is TRBJ2-2, the V gene TRBV7-6; D is undetermined. CDR3 length equals 14 residues. Germline V gives CDR1 SGHVS, CDR2 FNYEAQ. V was cut by 5 bases and J by 7 bases, with 14 bases left in between.

Many counts were recorded for this clone. The rearrangement uses TRBV10-3 and TRBJ1-6, with a possible D match to TRBD1 (5 bases). From germline, CDR1 is ENHRY and CDR2 SYGVKD. The CDR3 length is 14 residues. V was shortened by 6 bases and J by 5 bases, with 11 bases between the two germline ends. In DNA form, the CDR3 reads TGTGCCATCAGAGGGGACGGAAATAATTCACCCCTCCACTTT. Its translation: CAIRGDGNNSPLHF.